The 18 T cell receptor beta chains below come from one sample, sequenced in a study of monozygotic twins with cystic fibrosis. Sequencing used immunoSEQ multiplex PCR; TCRdb keeps in-frame clones, though not all of them. Among about 12,000 clones, approximately 85% were seen once, and the ten largest hold 0.45% to 0.6%. Sample: blood. The receptors derive from a man aged 18 to 30 with cystic fibrosis.

This chain joins TRBV27 and TRBJ2-1; 12 bases line up with TRBD2. CDR3 length: 15 amino acids. The V gene end was trimmed by 5 bases and the J gene end by 7 bases; junction bases not matched to a gene: 6. Germline loops: CDR1 MNHEY, CDR2 SMNVEV (reference sequence). CDR3 sequence: CASSETSGRWNEQFF. CDR3 in DNA: TGTGCCAGCAGTGAAACTAGCGGGAGGTGGAATGAGCAGTTCTTC.

This chain uses TRBV6-6 with TRBJ2-7; 8 bases match TRBD1. Trimming at V came to 4 bases and at J to 6 bases, leaving 14 bases not matched to a gene. The CDR3 covers 16 residues. The V gene's germline CDR1 is MNHNY and CDR2 SVGAGI (reference sequence). CDR3 sequence reads: CASSSSPVQGAGEQYF. CDR3 sequence (DNA): TGTGCCAGCAGTTCTAGCCCTGTGCAGGGGGCAGGCGAGCAGTACTTC.

In nucleotides, the CDR3 is TGTGCCAGCAGTACCGGGACAGGGATGGCTGAAGCTTTCTTT. Translation gives CASSTGTGMAEAFF. The chain has TRBV6-5 and TRBJ1-1, with 9 positions matching TRBD1. CDR1 is MNHEY, CDR2 SVGAGI, per germline. J lost 6 bases, V lost 5 bases, and 7 bases had no gene match. The CDR3 is 14 residues long.

This clone was seen a few times. This chain uses TRBV19 with TRBJ1-5; 8 bases match TRBD1. Germline trimming cut 7 bases from V and 2 bases from J; bases unmatched to any gene: 4. This CDR3 region has 14 residues. Per germline, CDR1 LNHDA and CDR2 SQIVND (reference sequence). The CDR3 nucleotides read TGTGCCAGTACCAAGACAGGGGGCAATCAGCCCCAGCATTTT. Encoded protein: CASTKTGGNQPQHF. Full variable domain (remainder filled in from reference TRBV19 and TRBJ1-5): DGGITQSPKYLFRKEGQNVTLSCEQNLNHDAMYWYRQDPGQGLRLIYYSQIVNDFQKGDIAEGYSVSREKKESFPLTVTSAQKNPTAFYLCASTKTGGNQPQHFGDGTRLSIL.

This rearrangement joins TRBV27 to TRBJ2-7, with TRBD2 identical over 8 bases. The germline gives CDR1 MNHEY, CDR2 SMNVEV (reference sequence). There are 16 residues in the CDR3. The V segment lost 5 bases and the J segment 6 bases; nucleotides outside the gene matches: 15. The CDR3 here is CASSTTSGPPNLEQYF. The CDR3 DNA follows: TGTGCCAGCAGTACAACTAGCGGTCCTCCCAACCTCGAGCAGTACTTC.

V and J are TRBV6-1 and TRBJ1-4, with D possibly being TRBD1 (6 bases). This CDR3 has 15 residues. Germline CDR1 and CDR2: MNHNS and SASEGT. Trimming pared 8 bases from V and 6 bases from J, leaving 19 bases between. CDR3 bases: TGTGCCAGCGGGTTACAGGGTCGTAGGGATGAAAAACTGTTTTTT. Its protein product is CASGLQGRRDEKLFF.

V is TRBV5-4 and J is TRBJ1-1; 9 nucleotides match TRBD1. The germline V gene has CDR1 SGHNT and CDR2 YYREEE (reference sequence). The CDR3 totals 17 residues. V gave up 0 bases and J gave up 2 bases; unmatched junction bases: 8. The CDR3 loop is CASSLGTGENPNTEAFF. The CDR3 nucleotides are TGTGCCAGCAGCTTGGGGACAGGGGAAAACCCCAACACTGAAGCTTTCTTT. Complete variable domain (other parts from reference TRBV5-4 and TRBJ1-1): ETGVTQSPTHLIKTRGQQVTLRCSSQSGHNTVSWYQQALGQGPQFIFQYYREEENGRGNFPPRFSGLQFPNYSSELNVNALELDDSALYLCASSLGTGENPNTEAFFGQGTRLTVV.

This clone showed up just a few times. The rearrangement uses TRBV5-5 and TRBJ1-3, with 7 nucleotides matching TRBD1. J gave up 9 bases and V 1 base, and 4 bases lay outside the gene matches. CDR3 size: 13 residues. The germline V gene has CDR1 SGHKS and CDR2 YYEKEE (reference sequence). The CDR3 loop is CASSLTGVGTIYF. The CDR3 region has the DNA TGTGCCAGCAGCTTGACAGGGGTTGGCACCATATATTTT.

The chain employs TRBV6-4 and TRBJ2-3; 13 bases agree with TRBD2. Germline CDR1 is MRHNA and CDR2 is SNTAGT. J was trimmed by 6 bases and V by 5 bases; bases with no gene match: 5. The CDR3 covers 15 residues. The CDR3 DNA follows: TGTGCCAGCAGTCCCGGGACTAGCGGGGTTGATACGCAGTATTTT. The encoded protein is CASSPGTSGVDTQYF.

V gene TRBV7-2 combines with J gene TRBJ2-3, with D perhaps matching TRBD2 (7 bases). The V gene lost 6 bases and the J gene lost 1 base, with 14 bases spanning the gap. Looked up from germline, CDR1 is SGHTA and CDR2 is FQGNSA. CDR3 length: 15 amino acids. The DNA for the CDR3 is TGTGCCAGCAGAATGGGGGGGGCCCGCACAGATACGCAGTATTTT. Protein sequence: CASRMGGARTDTQYF.

J is TRBJ2-3 and V is TRBV19; D possibly uses TRBD1 or TRBD2 (7 bases each). V was pared by 2 bases and J by 2 bases, with 14 bases between. Germline CDR1 and CDR2: LNHDA and SQIVND (reference sequence). The CDR3 has 16 amino acids. Here the CDR3 reads CASSIRWEGATDTQYF. The CDR3 nucleotides are TGTGCCAGTAGTATAAGGTGGGAGGGGGCCACAGATACGCAGTATTTT. The full variable domain, in which reference TRBV19 and TRBJ2-3 provide the parts outside the CDR3, is DGGITQSPKYLFRKEGQNVTLSCEQNLNHDAMYWYRQDPGQGLRLIYYSQIVNDFQKGDIAEGYSVSREKKESFPLTVTSAQKNPTAFYLCASSIRWEGATDTQYFGPGTRLTVL.

The rearrangement joins TRBV7-9 to TRBJ2-7; D is ambiguous. With 5 bases removed from V and 6 bases from J, the gap between germline ends came to 11 bases. Germline V gives CDR1 SEHNR, CDR2 FQNEAQ (reference sequence). CDR3 length: 12 residues. CDR3 in amino acids: CASSAAVGEQYF. CDR3 sequence (DNA): TGTGCCAGCAGCGCTGCGGTTGGCGAGCAGTACTTC. Supplemented by reference TRBV7-9 and TRBJ2-7, the full variable domain reads DTGVSQNPRHKITKRGQNVTFRCDPISEHNRLYWYRQTLGQGPEFLTYFQNEAQLEKSRLLSDRFSAERPKGSFSTLEIQRTEQGDSAMYLCASSAAVGEQYFGPGTRLTVT.

The chain combines TRBV5-1 with TRBJ2-7; D may be TRBD1 (5 bases). This CDR3 contains 13 residues. The germline CDR1 and CDR2 sequences are SGHRS and YFSETQ. Trimming removed 2 bases from V and 0 bases from J, with 6 bases in between. CDR3 coding DNA: TGCGCCAGCAGCTTTGACAGCTCCTACGAGCAGTACTTC. Amino acid sequence: CASSFDSSYEQYF. The full variable domain, in which reference TRBV5-1 and TRBJ2-7 provide the parts outside the CDR3, is KAGVTQTPRYLIKTRGQQVTLSCSPISGHRSVSWYQQTPGQGLQFLFEYFSETQRNKGNFPGRFSGRQFSNSRSEMNVSTLELGDSALYLCASSFDSSYEQYFGPGTRLTVT.

This clone has only one observation. The V call is TRBV6-5, the J call TRBJ2-5, with TRBD2 matching over 9 bases. This CDR3 region has 15 residues. Germline V lookup: CDR1 MNHEY, CDR2 SVGAGI. Trimming took 2 bases from V and 5 from J; bases not matched to a gene: 6. CDR3 in amino acids: CASSYEAGGTETQYF. CDR3 nucleotide sequence: TGTGCCAGCAGTTACGAGGCGGGAGGGACTGAGACCCAGTACTTC.

This chain joins TRBV27 and TRBJ2-1, with unresolved D. The CDR3 runs 15 residues. V was trimmed by 2 bases and J by 8 bases, leaving 16 bases between them. From germline, CDR1 is MNHEY and CDR2 SMNVEV (reference sequence). The CDR3 loop reads CASSLRHLVRDEQFF. The DNA for the CDR3 is TGTGCCAGCAGTTTAAGACACCTTGTTCGCGATGAGCAGTTCTTC.

The rearrangement joins TRBV4-1 to TRBJ2-2; D ambiguous. The CDR3 has 17 amino acids. Germline assignment: CDR1 MGHRA and CDR2 YSYEKL. Trimming shortened V by 4 bases and J by 5 bases, and 20 bases separated the two germline ends. CDR3 amino acids: CASSPADHNLPTGELFF. CDR3 nucleotide sequence: TGCGCCAGCAGCCCCGCTGACCACAACCTCCCGACCGGGGAGCTGTTTTTT.

The chain couples TRBV19 to TRBJ2-2; tentatively, D is TRBD2 (6 bases). The CDR3 length is 17 residues. Germline loops: CDR1 LNHDA, CDR2 SQIVND (reference sequence). V lost 1 base and J 1 base, leaving 13 bases between the germline ends. The CDR3 spells CASSIVLDSGNTGELFF. The CDR3 DNA reads as TGTGCCAGTAGTATAGTACTTGATAGCGGGAACACCGGGGAGCTGTTTTTT. Drawing the rest from reference TRBV19 and TRBJ2-2, the complete variable domain is DGGITQSPKYLFRKEGQNVTLSCEQNLNHDAMYWYRQDPGQGLRLIYYSQIVNDFQKGDIAEGYSVSREKKESFPLTVTSAQKNPTAFYLCASSIVLDSGNTGELFFGEGSRLTVL.

The chain recombines TRBV5-4 with TRBJ2-1, with D unclear. The germline gives CDR1 SGHNT, CDR2 YYREEE (reference sequence). This CDR3 is built from 15 residues. Trimming cost V 0 bases and J 5 bases, with 12 bases left between them. The CDR3 spells CASSLGPPADNEQFF. As DNA, the CDR3 is TGTGCCAGCAGCTTGGGACCCCCAGCCGACAATGAGCAGTTCTTC. The full variable domain, its missing parts supplied by reference TRBV5-4 and TRBJ2-1, is ETGVTQSPTHLIKTRGQQVTLRCSSQSGHNTVSWYQQALGQGPQFIFQYYREEENGRGNFPPRFSGLQFPNYSSELNVNALELDDSALYLCASSLGPPADNEQFFGPGTRLTVL.